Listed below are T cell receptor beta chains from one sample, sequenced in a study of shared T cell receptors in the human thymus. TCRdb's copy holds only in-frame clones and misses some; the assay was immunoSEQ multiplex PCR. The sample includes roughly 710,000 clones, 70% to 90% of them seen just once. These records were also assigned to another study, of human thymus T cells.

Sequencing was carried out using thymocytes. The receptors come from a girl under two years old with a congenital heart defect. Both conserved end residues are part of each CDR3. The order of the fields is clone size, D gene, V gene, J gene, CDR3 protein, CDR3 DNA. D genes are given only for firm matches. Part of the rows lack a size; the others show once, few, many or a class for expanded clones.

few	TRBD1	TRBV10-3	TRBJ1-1	CAISDSGQAGEAFF	TGTGCCATCAGTGACTCCGGACAGGCCGGGGAAGCTTTCTTT
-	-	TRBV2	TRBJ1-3	CASSVQGQLNGNTIYF	TGTGCCAGCAGCGTACAGGGTCAGTTAAACGGAAACACCATATATTTT
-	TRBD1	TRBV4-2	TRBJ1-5	CASSEVARDRDPGASNQPQHF	TGTGCCAGCAGCGAAGTAGCCCGGGACAGGGACCCCGGAGCTAGCAATCAGCCCCAGCATTTT
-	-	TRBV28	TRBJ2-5	CASSLPREETQYF	TGTGCCAGCAGTTTACCTAGGGAGGAGACCCAGTACTTC
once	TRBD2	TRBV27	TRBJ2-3	CASSLQSAGGSPFSTDTQYF	TGTGCCAGCAGTTTACAGTCGGCCGGGGGGTCACCCTTTAGCACAGATACGCAGTATTTT
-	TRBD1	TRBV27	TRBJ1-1	CASSPTGGAIFTEAFF	TGTGCCAGCAGTCCCACAGGGGGCGCCATTTTCACTGAAGCTTTCTTT
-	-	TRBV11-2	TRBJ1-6	CASSRKGRGGEESPLHF	TGTGCCAGCAGCCGGAAAGGGCGGGGAGGGGAAGAATCACCCCTCCACTTT
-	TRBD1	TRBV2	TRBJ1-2	CASSETGTEKNYGYTF	TGTGCCAGCAGTGAGACGGGGACAGAAAAAAACTATGGCTACACCTTC
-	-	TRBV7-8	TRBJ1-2	CASSYAGEGPWAYGYTF	TGTGCCAGCAGCTACGCCGGGGAGGGTCCATGGGCGTATGGCTACACCTTC
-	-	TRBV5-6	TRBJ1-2	CASSSTGFLPGNGYTF	TGTGCCAGCAGCTCCACAGGGTTTTTACCCGGCAATGGCTACACCTTC
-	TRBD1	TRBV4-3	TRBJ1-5	CASSRGIKGASNQPQHF	TGCGCCAGCAGCCGCGGAATTAAGGGGGCGAGCAATCAGCCCCAGCATTTT
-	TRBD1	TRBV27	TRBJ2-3	CASRHHTGTGFTDTQYF	TGTGCCAGCAGGCATCATACCGGGACAGGGTTCACAGATACGCAGTATTTT
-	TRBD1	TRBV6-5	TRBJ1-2	CASSYSNTGVRGGYTF	TGTGCCAGCAGTTACTCTAACACAGGGGTAAGGGGTGGCTACACCTTC
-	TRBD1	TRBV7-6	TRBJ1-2	CASSLGSQGSYGYTF	TGTGCCAGCAGCTTAGGTTCACAGGGGTCCTATGGCTACACCTTC
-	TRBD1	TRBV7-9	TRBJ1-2	CASSALGDREEGAYGYTF	TGTGCCAGCAGCGCGTTGGGGGACAGAGAGGAGGGGGCCTATGGCTACACCTTC
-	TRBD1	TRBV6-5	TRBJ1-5	CASSLRGQDDQPQHF	TGTGCCAGCAGTCTAAGAGGACAGGATGATCAGCCCCAGCATTTT
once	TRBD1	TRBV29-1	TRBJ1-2	CGTDRGGEGYGYTF	TGCGGCACAGACAGGGGAGGAGAGGGATATGGCTACACCTTC
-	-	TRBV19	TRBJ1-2	CASSPYRVDGYTF	TGTGCCAGTAGTCCTTACAGGGTCGATGGCTACACCTTC
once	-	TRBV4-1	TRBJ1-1	CASSQGRRGGLGEAFF	TGCGCCAGCAGCCAAGGGAGAAGGGGGGGGTTAGGTGAAGCTTTCTTT
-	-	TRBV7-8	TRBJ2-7	CASSLAHSYEQYF	TGTGCCAGCAGCTTAGCTCACTCCTACGAGCAGTACTTC
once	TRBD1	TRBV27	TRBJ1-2	CASSEDRVGSGYTF	TGTGCCAGCAGCGAAGACAGGGTCGGTTCTGGCTACACCTTC
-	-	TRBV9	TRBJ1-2	CASSVGLRMPEGYTF	TGTGCCAGCAGCGTGGGCCTTAGGATGCCAGAGGGCTACACCTTC
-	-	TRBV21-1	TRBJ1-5	CASSKAAEANNQPQHF	TGTGCCAGCAGCAAAGCGGCAGAGGCAAACAATCAGCCCCAGCATTTT
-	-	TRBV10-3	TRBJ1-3	CAIGAPSGNTIYF	TGTGCCATCGGGGCGCCCTCTGGAAACACCATATATTTT
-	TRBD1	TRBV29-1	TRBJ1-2	CSANWTGGDHGYTF	TGCAGCGCCAACTGGACAGGGGGGGATCATGGCTACACCTTC
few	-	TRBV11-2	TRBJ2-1	CASSAWTDGAYNEQFF	TGTGCCAGCAGCGCCTGGACAGATGGGGCCTACAATGAGCAGTTCTTC
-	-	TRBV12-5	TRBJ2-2	CASGLVWGGGPSNTGELFF	TGTGCTAGTGGTTTGGTTTGGGGAGGGGGACCGTCGAACACCGGGGAGCTGTTTTTT
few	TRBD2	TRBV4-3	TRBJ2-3	CASSQDAAGEPDTQYF	TGCGCCAGCAGCCAAGATGCGGCGGGGGAACCAGATACGCAGTATTTT
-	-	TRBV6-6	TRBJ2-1	CASQGGDNEQFF	TGTGCCAGTCAGGGTGGCGACAATGAGCAGTTCTTC
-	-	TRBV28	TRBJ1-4	CASSLYAGVMEKLFF	TGTGCCAGCAGTTTATATGCAGGGGTGATGGAAAAACTGTTTTTT
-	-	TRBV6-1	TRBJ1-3	CASSDKRSGNTIYF	TGTGCCAGCAGTGATAAGAGGTCTGGAAACACCATATATTTT
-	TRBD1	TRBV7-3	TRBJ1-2	CASSLTPGTGRTPEASYDWYGYTF	TGTGCCAGCAGCTTAACACCCGGGACAGGGAGAACGCCCGAGGCGTCCTACGATTGGTATGGCTACACCTTC
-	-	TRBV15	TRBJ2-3	CATSRVRTENSTDTQYF	TGTGCCACCAGCAGAGTTAGGACAGAAAATAGCACAGATACGCAGTATTTT
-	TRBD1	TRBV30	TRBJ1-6	CAWSVQGRSSPLHF	TGTGCCTGGAGTGTACAGGGGCGTAGTTCACCCCTCCACTTT
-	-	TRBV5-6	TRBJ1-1	CASRVRGNTEAFF	TGTGCCAGCAGGGTCAGGGGAAACACTGAAGCTTTCTTT
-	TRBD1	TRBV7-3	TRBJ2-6	CASSPVGGTGGAGANVLTF	TGTGCCAGCAGCCCCGTCGGGGGGACAGGGGGAGCTGGGGCCAACGTCCTGACTTTC
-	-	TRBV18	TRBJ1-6	CASSHTGMIDSPLHF	TGTGCCAGCTCGCATACAGGGATGATCGATTCACCCCTCCACTTT
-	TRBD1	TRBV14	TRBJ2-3	CASSRRDSPSTDTQYF	TGTGCCAGCAGCCGACGGGACAGCCCTAGCACAGATACGCAGTATTTT
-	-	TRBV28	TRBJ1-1	CASSLCRPLGDTEAFF	TGTGCCAGCAGTTTATGCCGCCCCCTCGGAGACACTGAAGCTTTCTTT
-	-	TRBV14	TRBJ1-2	CASSQDLRDERGRYLLYGYTF	TGTGCCAGCAGCCAAGACCTCAGGGATGAAAGGGGCCGCTACCTCCTCTATGGCTACACCTTC
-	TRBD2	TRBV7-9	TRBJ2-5	CASSLKTSGGEETQYF	TGTGCCAGCAGCCTCAAGACTAGCGGGGGGGAAGAGACCCAGTACTTC
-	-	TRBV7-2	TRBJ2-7	CASSPSGGAYEQYF	TGTGCCAGCAGCCCCTCCGGCGGGGCCTACGAGCAGTACTTC
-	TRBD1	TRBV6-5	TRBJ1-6	CASSLRTTGAPLHF	TGTGCCAGCAGTTTACGTACGACAGGGGCACCCCTCCACTTT
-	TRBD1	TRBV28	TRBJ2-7	CASKGQPLYEQYF	TGTGCCAGCAAGGGACAGCCGCTTTACGAGCAGTACTTC
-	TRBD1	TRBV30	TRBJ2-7	CAWSAHDRGDEQYF	TGTGCCTGGAGTGCGCACGACAGGGGCGACGAGCAGTACTTC
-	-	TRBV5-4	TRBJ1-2	CASSLGFGGRGYGYTF	TGTGCCAGCAGCTTGGGGTTCGGGGGTCGGGGCTATGGCTACACCTTC
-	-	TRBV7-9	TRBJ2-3	CASSPRVASTDTQYF	TGTGCCAGCAGCCCACGTGTGGCCAGCACAGATACGCAGTATTTT
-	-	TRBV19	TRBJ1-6	CASSVTGSSYNSPLHF	TGTGCCAGTAGTGTCACAGGAAGCTCCTATAATTCACCCCTCCACTTT
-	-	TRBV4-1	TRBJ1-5	CASSQVTGESQPQHF	TGCGCCAGCAGCCAAGTAACGGGGGAGAGTCAGCCCCAGCATTTT
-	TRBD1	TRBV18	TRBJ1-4	CASSPPELGTGHEKLFF	TGTGCCAGCTCACCACCGGAATTGGGGACAGGCCATGAAAAACTGTTTTTT
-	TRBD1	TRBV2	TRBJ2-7	CASSGRDRDSSYEQYF	TGTGCCAGCAGTGGCCGGGACAGGGATTCATCGTACGAGCAGTACTTC
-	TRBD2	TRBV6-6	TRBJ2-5	CASSQRGVQETQYF	TGTGCCAGCAGTCAACGGGGGGTCCAAGAGACCCAGTACTTC
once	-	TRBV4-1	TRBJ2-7	CASSQREQVPYEQYF	TGCGCCAGCAGCCAAAGAGAACAGGTACCCTACGAGCAGTACTTC
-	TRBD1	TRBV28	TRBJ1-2	CASSQTGGAANYGYTF	TGTGCCAGCAGTCAGACAGGGGGCGCAGCTAACTATGGCTACACCTTC
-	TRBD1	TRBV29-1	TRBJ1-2	CSVPSPYTGTGTSRPDDSNYGYTF	TGCAGCGTCCCGTCGCCTTATACCGGGACAGGGACATCCAGACCAGACGATTCTAACTATGGCTACACCTTC
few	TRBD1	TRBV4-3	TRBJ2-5	CASSQDRVGTVQRNLQETQYF	TGCGCCAGCAGCCAAGATCGGGTAGGGACAGTACAAAGAAATTTGCAAGAGACCCAGTACTTC
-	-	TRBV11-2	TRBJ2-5	CASSRHIRTIQETQYF	TGTGCCAGCAGCCGGCACATAAGGACTATACAAGAGACCCAGTACTTC